Below, 31 T cell receptor beta chains from the same sample are listed, as sequenced in a study of Graves' ophthalmopathy and Graves' hyperthyroidism. RNA transcripts yielded amplified TCR beta CDR3 regions. HTBI primers served in a first-round RT-PCR, which a second-round multiplex PCR followed. Using its own MiXCR run on the multiplex PCR reads, TCRdb lists one record per CDR3 protein. The profile shows 300,000 to 400,000 distinct CDR3 sequences, roughly 17% of them singletons. The sample consisted of peripheral blood. Receptors originate from an adult woman with stable Graves' hyperthyroidism.

A few counts support this clonotype. A single base separates this from a much larger clone, so it may be a read error. The chain uses TRBV12-3 or TRBV12-4 and TRBJ1-1; perhaps TRBD1 as D (5 bases). This CDR3 has 11 residues. The CDR3, as DNA: TGTGCCAGCACTTATGGGGGTGAAGCTTGCTTT. This encodes CASTYGGEACF.

Ten or more counts support this clonotype. The gene calls are TRBV5-6 and TRBJ1-2, with D uncertain. Germline CDR1 reads SGHDT; CDR2 reads YYEEEE. V gave up 7 bases and J gave up 0 bases, with 16 bases separating them. The length of the CDR3 is 15 residues. The CDR3 DNA is TGTGCCAGCGGTGAAAATTTGTTAGCTAACTATGGCTACACCTTC. Its translation: CASGENLLANYGYTF.

This clonotype has ten or more counts. V is TRBV20-1 and J is TRBJ1-1; 9 nucleotides match TRBD1. The CDR3 runs 14 residues. Germline CDR1 is DFQATT and CDR2 is SNEGSKA (reference sequence). V was clipped by 6 bases and J by 4 bases; unmatched bases: 9. The chain's CDR3 is CSAVQGASVTEAFF. DNA for the CDR3: TGCAGTGCAGTACAGGGGGCATCGGTCACTGAAGCTTTCTTT.

This clonotype was seen at least ten times. The V and J genes are TRBV28 and TRBJ2-5; TRBD2 agrees at 10 bases. CDR3 length: 14 amino acids. Unmatched junction bases numbered 5, after V lost 5 bases and J lost 5 bases. The germline V gene has CDR1 MDHEN and CDR2 SYDVKM. This CDR3 is CASSPAGGLETQYF. The CDR3 coding sequence is TGTGCCAGCAGTCCAGCGGGAGGGTTGGAGACCCAGTACTTC. The full variable domain, rest sourced from reference TRBV28 and TRBJ2-5, is DVKVTQSSRYLVKRTGEKVFLECVQDMDHENMFWYRQDPGLGLRLIYFSYDVKMKEKGDIPEGYSVSREKKERFSLILESASTNQTSMYLCASSPAGGLETQYFGPGTRLLVL.

Many counts were recorded for this clonotype. The CDR3 here is CASSLDRGGQETQYF. In DNA, the CDR3 is TGTGCCAGCAGCTTAGATCGAGGGGGACAAGAGACCCAGTACTTC. The gene calls are TRBV11-2 and TRBJ2-5; maybe TRBD1 (6 bases). The V end was cut by 0 bases, the J end by 2 bases, with 10 bases between. Per germline, CDR1 SGHAT and CDR2 FQNNGV. The length of the CDR3 is 15 residues.

This clonotype was observed many times. V usage is TRBV5-1 and J usage is TRBJ2-7, with D perhaps TRBD1 or TRBD2 (5 bases each). Per the germline V gene, CDR1 is SGHRS and CDR2 is YFSETQ. V lost 0 bases to trimming and J lost 5 bases, with 9 bases between them. This CDR3 region has 13 residues. For the CDR3, the DNA is TGCGCCAGCAGCTTGGGAGGGGTCGACGAGCAGTACTTC. This sequence encodes CASSLGGVDEQYF.

Many counts were recorded for this clonotype. The rearrangement uses TRBV2 and TRBJ1-1; 7 bases match TRBD1. Germline V lookup: CDR1 SNHLY, CDR2 FYNNEI. The CDR3 consists of 15 residues. Trimming removed 3 bases from V and 6 bases from J; junction bases left unmatched: 10. CDR3 in DNA: TGTGCCAGCAGTGAGGGAGGAGGGGGCTACGCTGAAGCTTTCTTT. Residues: CASSEGGGGYAEAFF.

About this clonotype: A read error is possible here, since a much larger clone lies one base away. The CDR3 DNA reads TGTGCCAGCGGGGGCTACGGAGGCGGTCAAGAGACCAAGTACTTC. It codes for CASGGYGGGQETKYF. The rearrangement joins TRBV7-2 to TRBJ2-5, with D perhaps matching TRBD1 (6 bases). In germline, CDR1 is SGHTA, CDR2 FQGNSA. This CDR3 is built from 15 residues.

This clonotype was seen only a few times. A much larger clone differs by one base, so this may be a read error. The V call is TRBV19, the J call TRBJ1-1, with TRBD1 matching 7 bases. CDR3 length equals 14 residues. Germline assignment: CDR1 LNHDA and CDR2 SQIVND (reference sequence). This CDR3 reads CASSFGQANTEASF. CDR3 bases: TGTGCCAGTAGTTTCGGACAGGCGAACACTGAAGCTTCCTTT.

This clonotype has a count of ten or more. The CDR3 protein is CASSSAGTGQETQYF. The CDR3 coding sequence is TGTGCCAGCAGCTCGGCAGGGACAGGGCAAGAGACCCAGTACTTC. The gene calls are TRBV7-2 and TRBJ2-5; 9 nucleotides agree with TRBD1. Germline values: CDR1 SGHTA, CDR2 FQGNSA. V lost 4 bases to trimming and J lost 2 bases; unmatched junction nucleotides: 5. This CDR3 comprises 15 residues.

There are many counts of this clonotype. The gene calls are TRBV6-5 and TRBJ2-7; 7 bases map to TRBD1. Germline CDR1 reads MNHEY; CDR2 reads SVGAGI. This CDR3 has 15 residues. Trimming at V came to 5 bases and at J to 3 bases, leaving 10 bases not matched to a gene. The CDR3 region has the DNA TGTGCCAGCAGTCCCTACAGGGGAATTGTCTACGAGCAGTACTTC. This translates into CASSPYRGIVYEQYF.

This clonotype was observed a handful of times. V and J are TRBV9 and TRBJ2-5; 9 bases map to TRBD1. The CDR3 spans 16 residues. The junction had 8 bases not matched to a gene; V was cut back by 2 bases and J by 3 bases. CDR1 and CDR2 (germline): SGDLS, YYNGEE. CDR3 in amino acids: CASSVGGQGFKETQYF. In nucleotides, the CDR3 is TGTGCCAGCAGCGTGGGGGGACAGGGTTTTAAAGAGACCCAGTACTTC.

Notes on this clonotype: The junction departs from the called germline gene at one end, perhaps through a read error. CDR3: CVSSRTLPNSPLHF. For the CDR3, the DNA is TGTGTCAGCAGTCGCACACTACCCAATTCACCCCTCCACTTT. The chain uses TRBV12-3 or TRBV12-4 and TRBJ1-6; D not resolved. CDR3 size: 14 residues.

This clonotype occurred many times. V and J are TRBV28 and TRBJ2-7, with D possibly called TRBD1 or TRBD2 (5 bases each). There are 16 residues in the CDR3. CDR1 is MDHEN, CDR2 SYDVKM, per germline. Trimming pared 4 bases from V and 2 bases from J, leaving 18 bases between. CDR3 in DNA: TGTGCCAGCAGTTCCCCTTCTGAGGGGCCCCCCTACGAGCAGTACTTC. Its translation is CASSSPSEGPPYEQYF.

Many counts were recorded for this clonotype. The chain couples TRBV28 to TRBJ2-5; 10 positions match TRBD1. The CDR3 consists of 15 residues. Trimming took 2 bases from V and 5 from J; bases not matched to a gene: 5. Germline CDR1 is MDHEN and CDR2 is SYDVKM. CDR3 DNA sequence: TGTGCCAGCAGTTTAAGGGACAGGGGCAGGGAGACCCAGTACTTC. Residues: CASSLRDRGRETQYF.

This clonotype was recorded at least ten times. The chain joins TRBV20-1 to TRBJ2-5, with a weak D call TRBD1 (6 bases). The germline V gene encodes CDR1 DFQATT and CDR2 SNEGSKA (reference sequence). V gave up 6 bases and J gave up 3 bases, with 11 bases separating them. This CDR3 region has 12 residues. CDR3 in DNA: TGCAGTGCCGCCAGGGGAGAAGAGACCCAGTACTTC. Amino acid sequence: CSAARGEETQYF.

There are many counts of this clonotype. The chain combines TRBV11-2 with TRBJ1-5; D not resolved. Germline V gives CDR1 SGHAT, CDR2 FQNNGV. CDR3 length: 15 residues. V was pared by 0 bases and J by 1 base, with 7 bases between. The chain's CDR3 is CASSLEGHSNQPQHF. DNA of the CDR3: TGTGCCAGCAGCTTAGAAGGGCACAGCAATCAGCCCCAGCATTTT.

This clonotype has at least ten counts. This chain links TRBV2 with TRBJ2-6; D is ambiguous. Germline CDR1 reads SNHLY; CDR2 reads FYNNEI. V was shortened by 4 bases and J by 0 bases, with 13 bases between the two germline ends. The CDR3 is made up of 17 amino acids. CDR3 nucleotides: TGTGCCAGCAGTGTGCGGCAGAGTCGCTCTGGGGCCAACGTCCTGACTTTC. This codes for CASSVRQSRSGANVLTF.

This clonotype showed up many times. A much bigger clone sits one base away, suggesting this may be a read error. The rearrangement joins TRBV7-2 to TRBJ2-7; 9 nucleotides match TRBD1. With 1 base clipped from V and 3 bases from J, the junction kept 4 bases outside the gene matches. Per germline, CDR1 SGHTA and CDR2 FQGNSA. The CDR3 is made up of 15 amino acids. Here the CDR3 reads CASSLGTGVFYEQYF. The CDR3 nucleotides are TGTGCCAGCAGCTTAGGGACAGGGGTTTTCTACGAGCAGTACTTC.

This clonotype was recorded many times. The chain couples TRBV6-5 to TRBJ2-7; unclear D gene. Germline V gene sequence: CDR1 MNHEY, CDR2 SVGAGI. V lost 5 bases and J lost 0, with 5 bases in between. The CDR3 is 12 residues long. Here the CDR3 DNA reads TGTGCCAGCAGTAGCCTCTCCTACGAGCAGTACTTC. Its translation is CASSSLSYEQYF.

This clonotype has a count of ten or more. The chain links TRBV6-1 to TRBJ1-6; D gene uncertain. The germline V gene encodes CDR1 MNHNS and CDR2 SASEGT. The CDR3 contains 15 residues. The V end lost 4 bases, the J end lost 8 bases, and 15 bases lay between the germline ends. This CDR3 is CASSARKGRDSPLHF. CDR3 bases: TGTGCCAGCAGTGCTCGGAAGGGCCGCGATTCACCCCTCCACTTT.

The chain carries TRBV30 and TRBJ2-7, with D unresolved. Trimming removed 6 bases at V and 9 bases at J, with 15 bases between. The germline gives CDR1 GTSNPN, CDR2 SVGIG (reference sequence). CDR3 length equals 11 residues. CDR3 nucleotide sequence: TGTGCCTGCTCCGGGCCCTCGGCGCAGTACTTC. Translated, it gives CACSGPSAQYF.

This clonotype showed up many times. The rearrangement joins TRBV20-1 to TRBJ2-7, with 9 bases matching TRBD1. This CDR3 comprises 13 residues. The V and J ends lost 5 bases and 6 bases, in that order; junction bases with no gene match: 8. Germline values: CDR1 DFQATT, CDR2 SNEGSKA (reference sequence). DNA for the CDR3: TGCAGTGCTTCTTACAGGGGGCGGGGCGAGCAGTACTTC. Translated: CSASYRGRGEQYF.

This clonotype was seen ten or more times. V and J are TRBV29-1 and TRBJ1-1, with D possibly being TRBD1 (6 bases). Germline loops: CDR1 SQVTM, CDR2 ANQGSEA. Trimming shortened V by 4 bases and J by 4 bases, and 10 bases separated the two germline ends. CDR3 length: 12 amino acids. The CDR3 bases are TGCAGCGTTGGACAGGCGGGCACTGAAGCTTTCTTT. It encodes CSVGQAGTEAFF.

This clonotype was counted a few times. The chain joins TRBV5-1 to TRBJ1-1; 9 nucleotides align to TRBD1. The J segment lost 4 bases and the V segment lost 4 bases, leaving 8 bases of the junction unmatched. This CDR3 is built from 15 residues. Germline CDR1 SGHRS, CDR2 YFSETQ. CDR3 residues: CASSVTGGAGTEAFF. The CDR3 bases are TGCGCCAGCAGCGTTACAGGGGGCGCGGGCACTGAAGCTTTCTTT.

For this clonotype: Just one base apart from a much larger clone, this may be a read error. The conserved phenylalanine or tryptophan is not found at the CDR3 terminus, so this likely reflects a read error. The V and J genes are TRBV2 and TRBJ1-1; TRBD1 aligns across 8 bases. CDR1 and CDR2 from the germline V gene are SNHLY and FYNNEI. The CDR3 runs to 13 residues. J was trimmed by 5 bases and V by 10 bases; bases with no gene match: 9. The CDR3 here is CAIREQGATEAFY. Written as DNA, the CDR3 is TGTGCCATTCGCGAGCAGGGGGCTACTGAAGCTTTCTAT.

The rearrangement links TRBV20-1 to TRBJ1-5; the D gene is possibly TRBD1 (5 bases). The V and J ends lost 3 bases and 6 bases respectively, with 15 bases between them. Germline CDR1 is DFQATT and CDR2 is SNEGSKA (reference sequence). The CDR3 is made up of 14 amino acids. In DNA form, the CDR3 reads TGCAGTGCTAGTTTGGGGCCTGAAAGTCAGCCCCAGCATTTT. As protein: CSASLGPESQPQHF.

This clonotype appeared many times. This CDR3 is CASSPGTSGYEQYF. Here the CDR3 DNA reads TGTGCCAGCAGCCCCGGGACTAGTGGGTACGAGCAGTACTTC. The rearrangement joins TRBV18 to TRBJ2-7; 8 bases fit TRBD2. CDR3 size: 14 residues. The ends lost 8 bases at V and 4 bases at J; junction bases unmatched: 10. Germline CDR1 is KGHSH and CDR2 is LQKENI.

This clonotype has a count of ten or more. This chain connects TRBV7-8 to TRBJ2-7; the D gene is possibly TRBD2 (6 bases). CDR1 is SGHVS, CDR2 FQNEAQ, per germline. V lost 4 bases and J 1 base, leaving 11 bases between the germline ends. CDR3 length: 14 residues. CDR3 bases: TGTGCCAGCAGCTCGGGGACTCCGTCCTACGAGCAGTACTTC. Amino acids: CASSSGTPSYEQYF.

This clonotype has at least ten counts. This chain joins TRBV6-2 or TRBV6-3 and TRBJ2-7; D is tentatively TRBD1 or TRBD2 (5 bases each). Germline CDR1 and CDR2: MNHEY and SVGEGT. The CDR3 is 14 amino acids. V lost 0 bases, J lost 3 bases, and 9 bases lay in between. The CDR3 DNA reads as TGTGCCAGCAGTTACTCGGGGACCTTCTACGAGCAGTACTTC. It translates to CASSYSGTFYEQYF.

This clonotype occurred many times. V is TRBV20-1 and J is TRBJ2-7; D gene ambiguous. Germline V gene sequence: CDR1 DFQATT, CDR2 SNEGSKA (reference sequence). Trimming shortened V by 5 bases and J by 7 bases, and 12 bases separated the two germline ends. This CDR3 comprises 11 residues. In DNA form, the CDR3 reads TGCAGTGCTCCAAACATGGGGGAGCAGTACTTC. As protein: CSAPNMGEQYF.